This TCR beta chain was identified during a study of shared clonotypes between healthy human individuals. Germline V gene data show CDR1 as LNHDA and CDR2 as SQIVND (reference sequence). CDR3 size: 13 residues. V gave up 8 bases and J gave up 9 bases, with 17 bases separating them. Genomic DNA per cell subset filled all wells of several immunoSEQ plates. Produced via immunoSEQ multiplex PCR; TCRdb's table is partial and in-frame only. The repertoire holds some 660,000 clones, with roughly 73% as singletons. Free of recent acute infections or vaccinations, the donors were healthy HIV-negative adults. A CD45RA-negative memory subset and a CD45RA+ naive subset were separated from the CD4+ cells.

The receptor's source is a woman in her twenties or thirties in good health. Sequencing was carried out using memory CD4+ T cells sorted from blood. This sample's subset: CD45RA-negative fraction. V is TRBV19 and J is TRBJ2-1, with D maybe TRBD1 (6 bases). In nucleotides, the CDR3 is TGTGCCAGTGGATCCTCACAGGGCACTGAGCAGTTCTTC. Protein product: CASGSSQGTEQFF.